The next 26 T cell receptor beta chains were all read from a single sample in a study of OX40 agonist ivuxolimab in advanced cancers. Assay used: immunoSEQ multiplex PCR; TCRdb lists only in-frame clones, some missing. The sample includes roughly 87,000 clones, about 90% seen only once; the top ten take over 8.5%. Specimen: CD4+ or CD8+ T cells sorted from blood, collected in a trial of the OX40 agonist ivuxolimab. All receptors come from an adult with an advanced solid tumor such as melanoma, head and neck, liver or kidney cancer.

The J gene is TRBJ2-2, the V gene TRBV5-1; 8 positions match TRBD1. CDR3 length: 15 residues. The germline V gene encodes CDR1 SGHRS and CDR2 YFSETQ. J was trimmed by 3 bases and V by 4 bases; bases with no gene match: 5. The CDR3 DNA reads TGCGCCAGCAGCCTCGACAGGGGCGACACCGGGGAGCTGTTTTTT. Amino acids: CASSLDRGDTGELFF.

This rearrangement joins TRBV11-1 to TRBJ2-7, with TRBD2 as a possible D gene (5 bases). Trimming removed 5 bases from V and 5 bases from J, with 10 bases in between. Germline loops: CDR1 SGHAT, CDR2 FQDESV (reference sequence). This CDR3 is 12 amino acids long. CDR3 coding DNA: TGTGCCAGCAGCCTTCTCGGGGACGAGCAGTACTTC. This translates into CASSLLGDEQYF.

The chain combines TRBV4-2 with TRBJ1-1; 9 positions agree with TRBD1. V lost 1 base, J lost 4 bases, and 4 bases stayed unmatched. Per germline, CDR1 LGHNA and CDR2 YNFKEQ. The CDR3 consists of 15 residues. CDR3 bases: TGTGCCAGCAGCCAAGGCACAGGGGGCGGCACTGAAGCTTTCTTT. It codes for CASSQGTGGGTEAFF.

CDR3: CASSLRGGQERYTIYF. The CDR3 DNA follows: TGTGCCAGCAGTTTACGAGGAGGACAGGAGCGATACACCATATATTTT. The V and J genes are TRBV27 and TRBJ1-3; 7 bases agree with TRBD1. The CDR3 contains 16 residues. The germline gives CDR1 MNHEY, CDR2 SMNVEV (reference sequence). V lost 2 bases to trimming and J lost 8 bases; unmatched junction nucleotides: 12.

V and J are TRBV5-1 and TRBJ2-3, with 8 bases identical to TRBD2. Trimming took 2 bases from V and 3 from J; bases not matched to a gene: 8. The CDR3 runs to 16 residues. Per the germline V gene, CDR1 is SGHRS and CDR2 is YFSETQ. The CDR3: CASSLTPGGITDTQYF. CDR3 nucleotide sequence: TGCGCCAGCAGCTTAACCCCGGGGGGGATAACAGATACGCAGTATTTT. The full variable domain, its missing parts supplied by reference TRBV5-1 and TRBJ2-3, is KAGVTQTPRYLIKTRGQQVTLSCSPISGHRSVSWYQQTPGQGLQFLFEYFSETQRNKGNFPGRFSGRQFSNSRSEMNVSTLELGDSALYLCASSLTPGGITDTQYFGPGTRLTVL.

This chain links TRBV10-3 with TRBJ1-5, with D possibly matching TRBD1 (5 bases). Trimming removed 6 bases from V and 9 bases from J, with 15 bases in between. The CDR3 covers 13 residues. Germline lookup yields CDR1 ENHRY and CDR2 SYGVKD. The CDR3 DNA reads as TGTGCCATCAGGCAGGAGGGGAGGATGCCCCAGCATTTT. It specifies CAIRQEGRMPQHF.

This chain links TRBV5-5 with TRBJ2-3, with TRBD1 identical over 7 bases. Germline V CDR1 and CDR2: SGHKS, YYEKEE (reference sequence). This CDR3 contains 16 residues. Losses at the gene ends were 3 bases for V and 0 bases for J; bases not matched to a gene: 7. CDR3 residues: CASSSTGTDSTDTQYF. CDR3 coding DNA: TGTGCCAGCAGCTCAACCGGGACAGACAGCACAGATACGCAGTATTTT. Variable domain in full (rest from reference TRBV5-5 and TRBJ2-3): DAGVTQSPTHLIKTRGQQVTLRCSPISGHKSVSWYQQVLGQGPQFIFQYYEKEERGRGNFPDRFSARQFPNYSSELNVNALLLGDSALYLCASSSTGTDSTDTQYFGPGTRLTVL.

The chain joins TRBV7-8 to TRBJ2-5; 8 nucleotides align to TRBD1. CDR1 is SGHVS and CDR2 is FQNEAQ in the germline V gene. Trimming at V came to 4 bases and at J to 1 base, leaving 5 bases not matched to a gene. The CDR3 spans 15 residues. In DNA, the CDR3 is TGTGCCAGCAGCTCGTGGACAGGGTCCCAAGAGACCCAGTACTTC. Amino acid sequence: CASSSWTGSQETQYF.

This clone was observed a single time. The genes are TRBV25-1 and TRBJ1-1; the D is unclear. The V end was cut by 1 base, the J end by 4 bases, with 4 bases between. The CDR3 runs 12 residues. Germline V gene lookup returns CDR1 MGHDK and CDR2 SYGVNS. CDR3 DNA sequence: TGTGCCAGCAGTGAATTGGGCACTGAAGCTTTCTTT. Translated: CASSELGTEAFF.

This chain uses TRBV6-5 with TRBJ2-3, with D tentatively TRBD1 (6 bases). The CDR3 consists of 15 residues. V was shortened by 5 bases and J by 2 bases, with 14 bases between the two germline ends. The V gene's germline CDR1 is MNHEY and CDR2 SVGAGI. The CDR3 region has the DNA TGTGCCAGCAGTCCTCTCGGACAGCACACAGATACGCAGTATTTT. Translated, it gives CASSPLGQHTDTQYF.

This clone appeared a single time. The CDR3 DNA follows: TGTGCCAGCAGCCCTGAGGGGGGGGGCGGATACAATGAGCAGTTCTTC. Residues: CASSPEGGGGYNEQFF. The chain carries TRBV11-3 and TRBJ2-1; maybe TRBD2 (7 bases). This CDR3 contains 16 residues. The V gene lost 5 bases and the J gene lost 4 bases, with 18 bases spanning the gap. Germline V gene lookup returns CDR1 SGHNT and CDR2 YENEEA.

The V call is TRBV5-6, the J call TRBJ2-1; 8 nucleotides agree with TRBD1. CDR1 is SGHDT, CDR2 YYEEEE, per germline. The CDR3 sequence is 16 residues long. V trimming: 4 bases; J trimming: 6 bases; junction bases outside the gene matches: 12. In DNA, the CDR3 is TGTGCCAGCAGCCCAAACCCGGGACAGGCGTTCAATGAGCAGTTCTTC. Its protein product is CASSPNPGQAFNEQFF.

Comments on this clone: The same CDR3 also results from other DNA sequences found in this sample. The rearrangement joins TRBV9 to TRBJ1-2, with a tentative D call TRBD1 (5 bases). Trimming pared 2 bases from V and 6 bases from J, leaving 8 bases between. Germline V gene lookup returns CDR1 SGDLS and CDR2 YYNGEE. The CDR3 consists of 12 residues. CDR3 in DNA: TGTGCCAGCAGCGTTGGAGGGGATGGCTACACCTTC. Residues: CASSVGGDGYTF.

CDR3 nucleotides: TGTGCCAGCAGCCTGCCCAGGGCCCCTCGATACAATGAGCAGTTCTTC. Residues: CASSLPRAPRYNEQFF. The chain links TRBV5-6 to TRBJ2-1, with TRBD1 as a possible D gene (5 bases). V was clipped by 4 bases and J by 4 bases, with 18 bases between them. Germline lookup yields CDR1 SGHDT and CDR2 YYEEEE. CDR3 length: 16 residues.

The genes are TRBV4-3 and TRBJ2-1; 9 positions match TRBD2. Germline loops: CDR1 LGHNA, CDR2 YSLEER. This CDR3 region has 16 residues. V gave up 0 bases and J gave up 8 bases; unmatched junction bases: 8. The CDR3 protein is CASSQDVQRGVDEQFF. The CDR3 DNA follows: TGCGCCAGCAGCCAAGATGTCCAGCGGGGGGTTGATGAGCAGTTCTTC.

V and J are TRBV27 and TRBJ1-1; perhaps TRBD1 as D (6 bases). V was shortened by 0 bases and J by 2 bases, with 10 bases between the two germline ends. This CDR3 is built from 15 residues. The germline V gene encodes CDR1 MNHEY and CDR2 SMNVEV (reference sequence). Here the CDR3 reads CASSLSTGQNTEAFF. DNA of the CDR3: TGTGCCAGCAGTTTATCCACAGGGCAAAACACTGAAGCTTTCTTT.

This chain joins TRBV10-3 and TRBJ1-6; possibly TRBD1 for D (5 bases). V lost 3 bases to trimming and J lost 5 bases, with 11 bases between them. This CDR3 has 15 residues. The V gene's germline CDR1 is ENHRY and CDR2 SYGVKD. The CDR3 loop is CAISDPGGNNSPLHF. For the CDR3, the DNA is TGTGCCATCAGTGACCCGGGGGGGAATAATTCACCCCTCCACTTT.

V is TRBV4-1 and J is TRBJ1-2; D gene ambiguous. In germline, CDR1 is MGHRA, CDR2 YSYEKL. V was shortened by 4 bases and J by 3 bases, with 12 bases between the two germline ends. The CDR3 loop spans 14 amino acids. The DNA of the CDR3 is TGCGCCAGCAGCCCAGCCGGGCAGGACTATGGCTACACCTTC. It specifies CASSPAGQDYGYTF.

This rearrangement joins TRBV7-8 to TRBJ2-1, with D hard to call. Trimming stripped 3 bases from V and 3 bases from J, with 3 bases between. The CDR3 sequence is 12 residues long. From germline, CDR1 is SGHVS and CDR2 FQNEAQ. For the CDR3, the DNA is TGTGCCAGCAGCTTTGACTACAATGAGCAGTTCTTC. It is translated as CASSFDYNEQFF.

The chain links TRBV19 to TRBJ1-5, with D unresolved. CDR3 length: 13 amino acids. Trimming removed 4 bases at V and 3 bases at J, with 7 bases between. Germline lookup yields CDR1 LNHDA and CDR2 SQIVND (reference sequence). The CDR3 is CASSNGPNQPQHF. The CDR3 bases are TGTGCCAGTAGTAATGGACCCAATCAGCCCCAGCATTTT. Using reference TRBV19 and TRBJ1-5 for the parts outside the CDR3, the full variable domain is DGGITQSPKYLFRKEGQNVTLSCEQNLNHDAMYWYRQDPGQGLRLIYYSQIVNDFQKGDIAEGYSVSREKKESFPLTVTSAQKNPTAFYLCASSNGPNQPQHFGDGTRLSIL.

The chain recombines TRBV5-1 with TRBJ2-7, with D possibly being TRBD2 (5 bases). The V end lost 6 bases, the J end lost 3 bases, and 22 bases lay between the germline ends. This CDR3 comprises 16 residues. Germline CDR1 and CDR2: SGHRS and YFSETQ. The CDR3 DNA sequence: TGCGCCAGCAATGAGTTTTCGGGGTCCCTCATCTACGAGCAGTACTTC. Amino acid sequence: CASNEFSGSLIYEQYF.

J is TRBJ1-5 and V is TRBV5-5, with D maybe TRBD1 (6 bases). The CDR3 is 15 residues long. CDR1 is SGHKS, CDR2 YYEKEE, per germline (reference sequence). V dropped 7 bases and J dropped 7 bases, with 21 bases sitting between them. CDR3 amino acids: CASSIQGGGGQPQHF. The CDR3 DNA reads TGTGCCAGCTCCATCCAAGGGGGGGGAGGACAGCCCCAGCATTTT. Filled out from reference TRBV5-5 and TRBJ1-5, the complete variable domain reads DAGVTQSPTHLIKTRGQQVTLRCSPISGHKSVSWYQQVLGQGPQFIFQYYEKEERGRGNFPDRFSARQFPNYSSELNVNALLLGDSALYLCASSIQGGGGQPQHFGDGTRLSIL.

The chain is built from TRBV6-6 and TRBJ2-6; D may be TRBD2 (5 bases). Germline lookup yields CDR1 MNHNY and CDR2 SVGAGI (reference sequence). CDR3 size: 14 residues. The V end lost 2 bases, the J end lost 4 bases, and 6 bases lay between the germline ends. Here the CDR3 DNA reads TGTGCCAGCAGTTACGGCGGGGGGGCCAACGTCCTGACTTTC. This translates into CASSYGGGANVLTF.

This clone was recorded only once. The V call is TRBV27, the J call TRBJ2-5; D uncertain. The CDR3 totals 16 residues. Germline-derived CDR1 and CDR2 are MNHEY and SMNVEV (reference sequence). Trimming removed 3 bases from V and 5 bases from J, with 19 bases in between. Here the CDR3 DNA reads TGTGCCAGCAGTTTGGGTCAGAGAGAGGTTACGGAGACCCAGTACTTC. This encodes CASSLGQREVTETQYF.

This chain connects TRBV7-3 to TRBJ2-7, with TRBD2 identical over 7 bases. V shed 0 bases and J 6 bases; nucleotides not matched to a gene: 8. The CDR3 runs 15 residues. Germline CDR1 reads SGHTA; CDR2 reads FQGTGA. The CDR3 sequence: CASSLTGGGPSEQYF. CDR3 in DNA: TGTGCCAGCAGCTTAACGGGCGGGGGACCCTCCGAGCAGTACTTC.

The J gene is TRBJ2-2, the V gene TRBV9, with TRBD2 matching over 10 bases. V lost 3 bases to trimming and J lost 6 bases; unmatched junction nucleotides: 11. Germline lookup yields CDR1 SGDLS and CDR2 YYNGEE. The CDR3 has 17 residues. As DNA, the CDR3 is TGTGCCAGCAGCGGTAGTGGAGCGGGGGGGACCGCCGGGGAGCTGTTTTTT. Translating gives CASSGSGAGGTAGELFF.